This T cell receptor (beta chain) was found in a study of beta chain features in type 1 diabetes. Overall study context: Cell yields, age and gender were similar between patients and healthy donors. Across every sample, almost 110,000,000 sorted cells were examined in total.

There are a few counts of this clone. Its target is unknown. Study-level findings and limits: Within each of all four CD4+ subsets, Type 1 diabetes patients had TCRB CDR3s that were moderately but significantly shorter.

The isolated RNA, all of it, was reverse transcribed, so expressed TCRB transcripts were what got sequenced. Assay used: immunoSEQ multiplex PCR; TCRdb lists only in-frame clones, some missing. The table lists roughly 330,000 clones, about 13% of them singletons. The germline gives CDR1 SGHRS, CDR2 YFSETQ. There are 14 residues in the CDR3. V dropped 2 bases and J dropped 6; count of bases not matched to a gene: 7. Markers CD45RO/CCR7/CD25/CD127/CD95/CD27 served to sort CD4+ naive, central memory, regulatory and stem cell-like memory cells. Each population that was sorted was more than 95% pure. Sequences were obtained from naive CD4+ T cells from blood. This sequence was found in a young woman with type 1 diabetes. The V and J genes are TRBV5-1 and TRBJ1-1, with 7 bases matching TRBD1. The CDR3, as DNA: TGCGCCAGCAGCTTACCGGGACAGATGTCTGAAGCTTTCTTT. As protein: CASSLPGQMSEAFF.